This is a list of T cell receptor beta chains from one sample in a study of shared clonotypes between healthy human individuals. Generated by immunoSEQ multiplex PCR, the TCRdb table keeps only in-frame clones and is missing some. The data hold some 95,000 clones, with around 67% observed a single time. Sequenced input: memory CD8+ T cells sorted from blood. All receptors come from a man between 25 and 39 years old in good health. Both conserved end residues are part of each CDR3. Fields, in order: D gene, V gene, J gene, clone size, CDR3 length, CDR3 DNA, CDR3 protein. The D gene is left open where the match is weak. Only some rows state a clone size, as once, few, many or a class for expanded clones.

d_gene: TRBD2; v_gene: TRBV18; j_gene: TRBJ2-3; abundance: -; len: 20; CDR3nt: TGTGCCAGCTCACCATTGGAGAAGTCTAGCGGCGAAATAAGCACAGATACGCAGTATTTT; CDR3aa: CASSPLEKSSGEISTDTQYF
d_gene: TRBD1; v_gene: TRBV10-3; j_gene: TRBJ2-7; abundance: -; len: 17; CDR3nt: TGTGCCATCAGTGAGTCCGAAATATCAGGGACAGGCTACGAGCAGTACTTC; CDR3aa: CAISESEISGTGYEQYF
d_gene: -; v_gene: TRBV11-2; j_gene: TRBJ1-1; abundance: many; len: 13; CDR3nt: TGTGCCAGCAGCTTAGTGGGGCCCACTGAAGCTTTCTTT; CDR3aa: CASSLVGPTEAFF
d_gene: -; v_gene: TRBV5-6; j_gene: TRBJ1-2; abundance: -; len: 12; CDR3nt: TGTGCCAGCAGCCTCGACAGGTTTGGCTACACCTTC; CDR3aa: CASSLDRFGYTF
d_gene: -; v_gene: TRBV5-4; j_gene: TRBJ2-1; abundance: -; len: 15; CDR3nt: TGTGCCAGCAGCGACGACGCGAGCTCCTACAATGAGCAGTTCTTC; CDR3aa: CASSDDASSYNEQFF
d_gene: TRBD2; v_gene: TRBV6-4; j_gene: TRBJ2-3; abundance: -; len: 16; CDR3nt: TGTGCCAGCAGTGAGTCTAGCGGGAGAGGCACAGATACGCAGTATTTT; CDR3aa: CASSESSGRGTDTQYF
d_gene: -; v_gene: TRBV2; j_gene: TRBJ2-2; abundance: -; len: 13; CDR3nt: TGTGCCAGCAGCATCAGGGGATCCGGGGAGCTGTTTTTT; CDR3aa: CASSIRGSGELFF
d_gene: -; v_gene: TRBV27; j_gene: TRBJ1-2; abundance: -; len: 13; CDR3nt: TGTGCCAGCAGTTTATCGACGGACTATGGCTACACCTTC; CDR3aa: CASSLSTDYGYTF
d_gene: TRBD2; v_gene: TRBV28; j_gene: TRBJ2-7; abundance: few; len: 12; CDR3nt: TGTGCCATTAGCGGGACCCCCTACGAGCAGTACTTC; CDR3aa: CAISGTPYEQYF
d_gene: TRBD1; v_gene: TRBV25-1; j_gene: TRBJ1-1; abundance: -; len: 16; CDR3nt: TGTGCCAGCAGTGAAAGCCGGGACAGGGAAGGTCTTGAAGCTTTCTTT; CDR3aa: CASSESRDREGLEAFF
d_gene: TRBD2; v_gene: TRBV9; j_gene: TRBJ2-1; abundance: -; len: 16; CDR3nt: TGTGCCAGCAGCCCGGAGCGGGAGTTCGCCTACAATGAGCAGTTCTTC; CDR3aa: CASSPEREFAYNEQFF
d_gene: -; v_gene: TRBV29-1; j_gene: TRBJ2-1; abundance: -; len: 14; CDR3nt: TGCAGCGCACATGAACACAAGTCCTACAATGAGCAGTTCTTC; CDR3aa: CSAHEHKSYNEQFF
d_gene: TRBD2; v_gene: TRBV28; j_gene: TRBJ2-1; abundance: once; len: 16; CDR3nt: TGTGCCAGCAGTTCCGACCTAGCGGGGCTTTACAATGAGCAGTTCTTC; CDR3aa: CASSSDLAGLYNEQFF
d_gene: -; v_gene: TRBV7-8; j_gene: TRBJ1-2; abundance: once; len: 15; CDR3nt: TGTGCCAGCAGCTTAGTGTCGGGAAGGGGCTATGGCTACACCTTC; CDR3aa: CASSLVSGRGYGYTF
d_gene: TRBD2; v_gene: TRBV29-1; j_gene: TRBJ2-2; abundance: -; len: 15; CDR3nt: TGCAGCGTCGCTTTAGCGGGAGCGAACACCGGGGAGCTGTTTTTT; CDR3aa: CSVALAGANTGELFF
d_gene: TRBD2; v_gene: TRBV27; j_gene: TRBJ2-4; abundance: once; len: 16; CDR3nt: TGTGCCAGCAGTGCCCAGGGACTAGCGGGAGAGAGCATTCAGTACTTC; CDR3aa: CASSAQGLAGESIQYF
d_gene: TRBD1; v_gene: TRBV28; j_gene: TRBJ1-2; abundance: few; len: 17; CDR3nt: TGTGCCAGCAGTTCCACCCCCAGGGGGGGGCTGGTCTATGGCTACACCTTC; CDR3aa: CASSSTPRGGLVYGYTF
d_gene: TRBD2; v_gene: TRBV11-2; j_gene: TRBJ2-1; abundance: -; len: 16; CDR3nt: TGTGCCAGCAGCTTAGATCTAGCGGGGAGGTTTGATGAGCAGTTCTTC; CDR3aa: CASSLDLAGRFDEQFF
d_gene: -; v_gene: TRBV6-4; j_gene: TRBJ2-6; abundance: -; len: 15; CDR3nt: TGTGCCAGCAGTGACTCGGGGGACGGGGCCAACGTCCTGACTTTC; CDR3aa: CASSDSGDGANVLTF
d_gene: -; v_gene: TRBV4-3; j_gene: TRBJ2-1; abundance: -; len: 15; CDR3nt: TGCGCCAGCAGCCAAGGGTCCACTCAACCCAATGAGCAGTTCTTC; CDR3aa: CASSQGSTQPNEQFF
d_gene: TRBD2; v_gene: TRBV6-4; j_gene: TRBJ2-1; abundance: -; len: 16; CDR3nt: TGTGCCAGCAGTGACTCGCCTAGCGGGAGCAGTATTGAGCAGTTCTTC; CDR3aa: CASSDSPSGSSIEQFF
d_gene: -; v_gene: TRBV4-1; j_gene: TRBJ2-1; abundance: -; len: 13; CDR3nt: TGCGCCAGCAGCCAAGATCCCGGACAAGAGCAGTTCTTC; CDR3aa: CASSQDPGQEQFF
d_gene: -; v_gene: TRBV10-2; j_gene: TRBJ1-1; abundance: -; len: 15; CDR3nt: TGCGCCAGCGGGGAACAGGGACTCATGAACACTGAAGCTTTCTTT; CDR3aa: CASGEQGLMNTEAFF
d_gene: -; v_gene: TRBV19; j_gene: TRBJ1-5; abundance: -; len: 16; CDR3nt: TGTGCCAGCCGGGACACGCAAAGAACAGGCAATCAGCCCCAGCATTTT; CDR3aa: CASRDTQRTGNQPQHF
d_gene: TRBD2; v_gene: TRBV6-5; j_gene: TRBJ2-7; abundance: -; len: 15; CDR3nt: TGTGCCAGCAGTTACTCGTGGACTAGCGGGACCGAGCAGTACTTC; CDR3aa: CASSYSWTSGTEQYF
d_gene: TRBD2; v_gene: TRBV9; j_gene: TRBJ2-1; abundance: -; len: 15; CDR3nt: TGTGCCAGCAGCGCTGGGGGAGGGGCCTACAATGAGCAGTTCTTC; CDR3aa: CASSAGGGAYNEQFF
d_gene: -; v_gene: TRBV19; j_gene: TRBJ2-6; abundance: few; len: 15; CDR3nt: TGTGCCAGTAGTCTCTGGGCCTCTGGGGCCAACGTCCTGACTTTC; CDR3aa: CASSLWASGANVLTF
d_gene: TRBD2; v_gene: TRBV7-6; j_gene: TRBJ2-1; abundance: -; len: 15; CDR3nt: TGTGCCAGCAGCCCCGGGGGGGACTATGCGTGGGAGCAGTTCTTC; CDR3aa: CASSPGGDYAWEQFF
d_gene: TRBD2; v_gene: TRBV7-2; j_gene: TRBJ2-1; abundance: few; len: 15; CDR3nt: TGTGCCAGCAGCTTGAGGGGACTACAGACTAATGAGCAGTTCTTC; CDR3aa: CASSLRGLQTNEQFF
d_gene: TRBD2; v_gene: TRBV6-4; j_gene: TRBJ2-3; abundance: -; len: 15; CDR3nt: TGTGCCAGCAGTGAAAAACTAGCGGGGCCAGATACGCAGTATTTT; CDR3aa: CASSEKLAGPDTQYF
d_gene: TRBD2; v_gene: TRBV7-3; j_gene: TRBJ2-3; abundance: -; len: 14; CDR3nt: TGTGCCAGCAGCTTAGGGGTGGGGGGGGATACGCAGTATTTT; CDR3aa: CASSLGVGGDTQYF
d_gene: TRBD1; v_gene: TRBV7-6; j_gene: TRBJ2-7; abundance: -; len: 14; CDR3nt: TGTGCCAGCAGCAAGCGGACAGGGCTCGACGAGCAGTACTTC; CDR3aa: CASSKRTGLDEQYF
d_gene: TRBD1; v_gene: TRBV5-4; j_gene: TRBJ2-7; abundance: many; len: 15; CDR3nt: TGTGCCAGCAGCAACCCGGGACAGGGGACCTACGAGCAGTACTTC; CDR3aa: CASSNPGQGTYEQYF
d_gene: -; v_gene: TRBV11-2; j_gene: TRBJ2-5; abundance: -; len: 15; CDR3nt: TGTGCCAGCAGCTTAACCGCTCCTGTACAAGAGACCCAGTACTTC; CDR3aa: CASSLTAPVQETQYF
d_gene: TRBD1; v_gene: TRBV6-5; j_gene: TRBJ2-7; abundance: -; len: 14; CDR3nt: TGTGCCAGCAGTCCCGAGTTAGGGGGCCACGAGCAGTACTTC; CDR3aa: CASSPELGGHEQYF
d_gene: -; v_gene: TRBV12-5; j_gene: TRBJ2-1; abundance: -; len: 16; CDR3nt: TGTGCTAGTGGTTTGTTCGGGGGTACGCACTACAATGAGCAGTTCTTC; CDR3aa: CASGLFGGTHYNEQFF
d_gene: -; v_gene: TRBV6-6; j_gene: TRBJ2-5; abundance: once; len: 15; CDR3nt: TGTGCCAGCAGTTACTCACACTCCATGGGGGAGACCCAGTACTTC; CDR3aa: CASSYSHSMGETQYF
d_gene: -; v_gene: TRBV14; j_gene: TRBJ2-1; abundance: -; len: 18; CDR3nt: TGTGCCAGCAGCCAACCCGCCTGGGAGGATGATACCTACAATGAGCAGTTCTTC; CDR3aa: CASSQPAWEDDTYNEQFF
d_gene: TRBD2; v_gene: TRBV25-1; j_gene: TRBJ2-1; abundance: once; len: 15; CDR3nt: TGTGCCAGCAGTACTAGCGGCCGCTCCTACAATGAGCAGTTCTTC; CDR3aa: CASSTSGRSYNEQFF
d_gene: -; v_gene: TRBV5-1; j_gene: TRBJ2-1; abundance: -; len: 13; CDR3nt: TGCGCCAGCAGCTTGGGACTGAACAATGAGCAGTTCTTC; CDR3aa: CASSLGLNNEQFF